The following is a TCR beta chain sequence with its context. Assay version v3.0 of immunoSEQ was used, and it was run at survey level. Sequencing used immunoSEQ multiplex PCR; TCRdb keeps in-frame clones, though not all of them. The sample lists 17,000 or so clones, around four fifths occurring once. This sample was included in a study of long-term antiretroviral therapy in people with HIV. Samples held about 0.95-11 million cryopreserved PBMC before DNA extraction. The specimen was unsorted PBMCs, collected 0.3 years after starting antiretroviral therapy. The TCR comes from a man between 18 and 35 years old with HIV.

The CDR3 loop reads CASTRGETDTQYF. The CDR3 DNA is TGTGCCAGCACGCGGGGGGAAACAGATACGCAGTATTTT. The rearrangement links TRBV6-1 to TRBJ2-3; 8 positions agree with TRBD2. Looked up from germline, CDR1 is MNHNS and CDR2 is SASEGT. The CDR3 consists of 13 residues. V gave up 7 bases and J gave up 3 bases; unmatched junction bases: 3.